These T cell receptor beta chains were read from a single sample in a study of cytomegalovirus exposure and HLA in healthy donors. Here immunoSEQ multiplex PCR was the method, and the copy in TCRdb shows in-frame clones only, minus some. The sample comprises roughly 120,000 clones, about 74% of which are singletons, and roughly 2.5% rests with the top ten. The sequenced material came from PBMCs. Source of these receptors: a woman between 35 and 50 years old in good health and CMV-seropositive. Each CDR3 is given with its conserved first and last residue. A D gene is named only where the DNA matches it firmly. Clone size is given for some rows only: seen once, a few or many times, or a class if the clone is expanded.

TRBV11-2	TRBJ2-2	NA	NA	CASSFMGGNTGELFF	TGTGCCAGCAGCTTTATGGGGGGTAACACCGGGGAGCTGTTTTTT
TRBV25-1	TRBJ1-4	NA	NA	CASSEARGGGSEKLFF	TGTGCCAGCAGTGAGGCCCGGGGGGGCGGTAGCGAAAAACTGTTTTTT
TRBV10-3	TRBJ2-3	NA	NA	CAISEPPLDPGYTDTQYF	TGTGCCATCAGTGAGCCCCCTTTAGATCCGGGATACACAGATACGCAGTATTTT
TRBV7-3	TRBJ2-2	NA	TRBD2	CASSSPGLAGDGNTGELFF	TGTGCCAGCAGCTCTCCGGGACTAGCGGGAGACGGGAACACCGGGGAGCTGTTTTTT
TRBV14	TRBJ2-3	NA	NA	CASSPLSTDTQYF	TGTGCCAGCAGCCCTTTGAGCACAGATACGCAGTATTTT
TRBV4-2	TRBJ1-5	NA	TRBD1	CASSQDGDSSNQPQHF	TGTGCCAGCAGCCAAGATGGGGACAGTAGCAATCAGCCCCAGCATTTT
TRBV7-9	TRBJ1-5	NA	TRBD1	CASSLGERTGVEPQHF	TGTGCCAGCAGCTTAGGGGAACGTACAGGGGTAGAGCCCCAGCATTTT
TRBV6-1	TRBJ1-4	NA	NA	CASSGPRATNEKLFF	TGTGCCAGCAGTGGCCCTCGGGCAACTAATGAAAAACTGTTTTTT
TRBV6-5	TRBJ2-2	NA	TRBD1	CASKLDRALTGELFF	TGTGCCAGCAAACTGGACAGGGCGCTCACCGGGGAGCTGTTTTTT
TRBV7-9	TRBJ2-1	NA	TRBD2	CASSLEGGGSSYNEQFF	TGTGCCAGCAGCTTAGAGGGCGGGGGGAGCTCCTACAATGAGCAGTTCTTC
TRBV7-2	TRBJ2-3	NA	TRBD2	CASSFRTSGRHPDTQYF	TGTGCCAGCAGCTTTCGCACTAGCGGGAGACACCCAGATACGCAGTATTTT
TRBV4-2	TRBJ2-1	few	NA	CASSQAREYEQFF	TGTGCCAGCAGCCAAGCCCGAGAGTATGAGCAGTTCTTC
TRBV7-9	TRBJ1-5	NA	NA	CASSFGGINQPQHF	TGTGCCAGCAGCTTCGGGGGGATCAATCAGCCCCAGCATTTT
TRBV5-1	TRBJ2-1	NA	TRBD2	CASSLGLAGRYSYNEQFF	TGCGCCAGCAGCCTGGGACTAGCGGGAAGATACTCCTACAATGAGCAGTTCTTC
TRBV10-2	TRBJ1-2	NA	TRBD1	CASSGTGMAAMRINYGYTF	TGCGCCAGCAGTGGGACAGGGATGGCGGCAATGAGAATTAACTATGGCTACACCTTC
TRBV6-6	TRBJ2-1	once	NA	CASSYQTRGGEQFF	TGTGCCAGCAGTTACCAGACTCGCGGTGGAGAGCAGTTCTTC
TRBV9	TRBJ1-3	NA	NA	CASSPSGAIGNTIYF	TGTGCCAGCAGCCCAAGCGGTGCAATCGGAAACACCATATATTTT
TRBV5-4	TRBJ1-1	NA	NA	CASSHGGYTEAFF	TGTGCCAGCAGCCACGGGGGTTACACTGAAGCTTTCTTT
TRBV19	TRBJ1-5	NA	NA	CASSKGDLKAQHF	TGTGCCAGTAGTAAGGGGGATTTAAAAGCCCAGCATTTT
TRBV5-6	TRBJ2-7	few	NA	CASSLPAGQRSYEQYF	TGTGCCAGCAGCCTTCCCGCTGGACAGAGATCCTACGAGCAGTACTTC
TRBV7-2	TRBJ2-7	NA	NA	CASSLGESAYEQYF	TGTGCCAGCAGCTTAGGTGAGTCGGCCTACGAGCAGTACTTC
TRBV7-2	TRBJ2-1	NA	NA	CASNTFSGRGNNEQFF	TGTGCCAGCAACACCTTTAGCGGTCGGGGGAACAATGAGCAGTTCTTC
TRBV18	TRBJ1-5	NA	NA	CASSPRAGVGLSNQPQHF	TGTGCCAGCTCACCACGGGCGGGGGTAGGGTTGAGCAATCAGCCCCAGCATTTT
TRBV5-1	TRBJ1-5	few	NA	CASSLGPDQPQHF	TGCGCCAGCAGCTTGGGTCCAGATCAGCCCCAGCATTTT
TRBV5-1	TRBJ2-1	NA	TRBD2	CASSLGLAGINEQFF	TGCGCCAGCAGCCTGGGACTAGCGGGGATCAATGAGCAGTTCTTC
TRBV5-5	TRBJ1-1	NA	NA	CASSPRTDNTEAFF	TGTGCCAGCAGCCCTAGGACAGATAACACTGAAGCTTTCTTT
TRBV16	TRBJ2-5	NA	TRBD2	CASSRLAGVGETQYF	TGTGCCAGCAGCCGTCTAGCGGGAGTTGGAGAGACCCAGTACTTC
TRBV7-3	TRBJ2-3	NA	NA	CASSVGGGTDTQYF	TGTGCCAGCAGCGTAGGAGGGGGCACAGATACGCAGTATTTT